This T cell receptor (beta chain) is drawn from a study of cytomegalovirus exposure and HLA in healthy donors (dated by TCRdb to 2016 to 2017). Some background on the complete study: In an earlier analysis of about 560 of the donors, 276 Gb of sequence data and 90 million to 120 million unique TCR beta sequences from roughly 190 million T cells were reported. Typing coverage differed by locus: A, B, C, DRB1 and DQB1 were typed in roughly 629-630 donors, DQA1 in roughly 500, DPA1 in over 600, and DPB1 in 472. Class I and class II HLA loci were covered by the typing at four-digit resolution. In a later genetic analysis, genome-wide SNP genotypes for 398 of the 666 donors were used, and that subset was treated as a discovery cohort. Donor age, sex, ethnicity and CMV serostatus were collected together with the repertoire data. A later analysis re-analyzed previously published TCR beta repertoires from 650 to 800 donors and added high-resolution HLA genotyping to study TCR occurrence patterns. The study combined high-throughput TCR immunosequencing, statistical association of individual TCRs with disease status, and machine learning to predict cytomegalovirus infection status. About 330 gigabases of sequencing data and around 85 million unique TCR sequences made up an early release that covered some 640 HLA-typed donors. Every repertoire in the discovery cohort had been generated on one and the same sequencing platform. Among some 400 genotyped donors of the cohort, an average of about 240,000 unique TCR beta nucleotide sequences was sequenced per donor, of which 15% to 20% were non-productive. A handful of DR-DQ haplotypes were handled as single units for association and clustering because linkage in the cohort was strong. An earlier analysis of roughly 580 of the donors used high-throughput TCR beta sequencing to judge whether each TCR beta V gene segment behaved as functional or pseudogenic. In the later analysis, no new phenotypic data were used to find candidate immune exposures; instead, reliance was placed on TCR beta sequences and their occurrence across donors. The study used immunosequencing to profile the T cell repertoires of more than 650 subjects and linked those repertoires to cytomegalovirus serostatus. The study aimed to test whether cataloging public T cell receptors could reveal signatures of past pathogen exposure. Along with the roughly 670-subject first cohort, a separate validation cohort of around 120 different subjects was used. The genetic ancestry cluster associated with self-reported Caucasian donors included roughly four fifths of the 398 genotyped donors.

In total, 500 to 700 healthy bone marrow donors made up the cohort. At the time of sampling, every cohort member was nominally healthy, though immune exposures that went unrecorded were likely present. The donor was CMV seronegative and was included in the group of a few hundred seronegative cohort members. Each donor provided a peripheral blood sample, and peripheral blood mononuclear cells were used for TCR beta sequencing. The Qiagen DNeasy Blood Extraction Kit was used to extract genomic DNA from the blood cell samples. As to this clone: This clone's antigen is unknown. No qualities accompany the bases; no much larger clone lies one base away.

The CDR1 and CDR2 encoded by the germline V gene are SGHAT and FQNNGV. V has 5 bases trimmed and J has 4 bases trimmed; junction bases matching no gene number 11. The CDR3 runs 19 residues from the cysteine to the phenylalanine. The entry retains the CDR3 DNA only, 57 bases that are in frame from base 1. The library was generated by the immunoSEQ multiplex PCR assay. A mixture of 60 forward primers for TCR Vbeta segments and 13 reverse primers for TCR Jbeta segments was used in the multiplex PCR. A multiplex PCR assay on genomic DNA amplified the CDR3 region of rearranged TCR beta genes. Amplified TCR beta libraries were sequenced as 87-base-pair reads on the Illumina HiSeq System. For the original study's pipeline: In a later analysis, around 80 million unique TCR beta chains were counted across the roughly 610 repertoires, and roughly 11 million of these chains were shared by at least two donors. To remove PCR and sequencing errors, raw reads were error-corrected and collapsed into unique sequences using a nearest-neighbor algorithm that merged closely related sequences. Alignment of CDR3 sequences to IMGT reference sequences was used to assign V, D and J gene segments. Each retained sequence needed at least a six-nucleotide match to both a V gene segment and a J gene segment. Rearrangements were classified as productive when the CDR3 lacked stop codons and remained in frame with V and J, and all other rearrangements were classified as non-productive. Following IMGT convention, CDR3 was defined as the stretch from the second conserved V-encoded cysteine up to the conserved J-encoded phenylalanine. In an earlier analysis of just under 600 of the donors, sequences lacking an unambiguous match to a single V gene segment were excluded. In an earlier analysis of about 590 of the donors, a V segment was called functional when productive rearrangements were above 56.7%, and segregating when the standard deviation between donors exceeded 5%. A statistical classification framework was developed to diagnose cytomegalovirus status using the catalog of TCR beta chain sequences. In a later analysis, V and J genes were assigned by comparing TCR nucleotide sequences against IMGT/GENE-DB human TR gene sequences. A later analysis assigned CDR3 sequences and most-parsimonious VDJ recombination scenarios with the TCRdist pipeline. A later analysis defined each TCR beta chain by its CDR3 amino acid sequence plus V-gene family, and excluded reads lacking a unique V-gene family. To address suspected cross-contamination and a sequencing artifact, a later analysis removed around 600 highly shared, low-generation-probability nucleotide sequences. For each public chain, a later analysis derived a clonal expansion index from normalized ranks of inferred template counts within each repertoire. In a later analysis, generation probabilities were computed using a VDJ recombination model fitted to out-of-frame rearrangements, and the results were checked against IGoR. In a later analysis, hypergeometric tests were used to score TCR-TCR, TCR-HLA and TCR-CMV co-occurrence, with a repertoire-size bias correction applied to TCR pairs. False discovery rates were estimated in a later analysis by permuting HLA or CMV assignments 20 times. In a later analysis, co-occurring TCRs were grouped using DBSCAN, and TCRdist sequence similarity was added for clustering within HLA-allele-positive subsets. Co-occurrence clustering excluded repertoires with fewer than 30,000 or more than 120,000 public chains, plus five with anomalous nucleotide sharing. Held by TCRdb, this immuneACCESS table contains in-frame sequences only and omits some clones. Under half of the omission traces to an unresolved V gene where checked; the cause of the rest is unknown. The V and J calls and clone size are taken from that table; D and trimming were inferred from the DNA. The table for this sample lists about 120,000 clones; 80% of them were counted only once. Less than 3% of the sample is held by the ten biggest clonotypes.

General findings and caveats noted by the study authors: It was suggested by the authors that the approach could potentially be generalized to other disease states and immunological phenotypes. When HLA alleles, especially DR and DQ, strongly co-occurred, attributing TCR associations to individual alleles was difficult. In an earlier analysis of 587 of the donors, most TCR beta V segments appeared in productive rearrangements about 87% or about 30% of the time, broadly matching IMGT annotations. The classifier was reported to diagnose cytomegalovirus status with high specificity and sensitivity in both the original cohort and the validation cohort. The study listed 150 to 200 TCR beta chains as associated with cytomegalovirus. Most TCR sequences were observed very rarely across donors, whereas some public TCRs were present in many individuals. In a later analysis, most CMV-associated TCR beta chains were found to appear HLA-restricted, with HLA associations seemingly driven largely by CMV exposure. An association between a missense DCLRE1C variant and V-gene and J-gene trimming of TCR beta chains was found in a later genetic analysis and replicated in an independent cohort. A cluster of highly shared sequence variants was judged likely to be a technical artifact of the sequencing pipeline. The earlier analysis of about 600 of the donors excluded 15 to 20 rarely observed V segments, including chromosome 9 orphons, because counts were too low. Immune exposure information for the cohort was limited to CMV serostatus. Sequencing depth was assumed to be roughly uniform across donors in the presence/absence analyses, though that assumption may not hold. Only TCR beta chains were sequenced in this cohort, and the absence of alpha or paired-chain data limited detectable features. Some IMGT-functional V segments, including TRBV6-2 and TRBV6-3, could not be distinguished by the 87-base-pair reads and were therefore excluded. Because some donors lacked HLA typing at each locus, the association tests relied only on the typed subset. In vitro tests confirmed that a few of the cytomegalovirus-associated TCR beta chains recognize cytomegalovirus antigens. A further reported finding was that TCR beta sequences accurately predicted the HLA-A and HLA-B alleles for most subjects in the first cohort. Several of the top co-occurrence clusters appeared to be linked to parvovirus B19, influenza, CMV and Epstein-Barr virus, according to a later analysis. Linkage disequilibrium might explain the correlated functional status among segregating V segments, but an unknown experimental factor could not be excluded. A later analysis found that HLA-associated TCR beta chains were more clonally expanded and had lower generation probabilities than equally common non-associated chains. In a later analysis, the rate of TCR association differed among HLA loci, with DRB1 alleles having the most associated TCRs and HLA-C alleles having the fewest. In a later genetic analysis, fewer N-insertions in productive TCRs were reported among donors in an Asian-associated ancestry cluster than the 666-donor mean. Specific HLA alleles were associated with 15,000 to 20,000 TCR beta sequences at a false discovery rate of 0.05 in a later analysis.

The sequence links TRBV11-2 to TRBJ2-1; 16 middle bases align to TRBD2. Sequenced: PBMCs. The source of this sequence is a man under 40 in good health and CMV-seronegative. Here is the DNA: TGTGCCAGCAGCACCCATCAGGGGGGACTAGCGGGAGGGTACAATGAGCAGTTCTTC. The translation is CASSTHQGGLAGGYNEQFF. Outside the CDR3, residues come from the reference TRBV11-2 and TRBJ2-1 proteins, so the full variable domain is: EAGVAQSPRYKIIEKRQSVAFWCNPISGHATLYWYQQILGQGPKLLIQFQNNGVVDDSQLPKDRFSAERLKGVDSTLKIQPAKLEDSAVYLCASSTHQGGLAGGYNEQFFGPGTRLTVL.